The entry below gives a single T cell receptor beta chain sequence along with its context. The antigen is unknown. This specimen belongs to a study of Ad26.COV2.S vaccination and SARS-CoV-2 variants. The treatment denotes: 15 to 20 received Ad26.COV2.S at low or high dose, single or two shots; roughly five received placebo; per-sample allocation not given. Sample collection was performed on day 63 after the first vaccine or placebo injection. Wuhan-strain SARS-CoV-2 spike was expressed by the Ad26 vector that made up the vaccine. Points from the study as a whole: Vaccine recipients surpassed placebo recipients in spike-specific TCR breadth.

This CDR3 contains 16 residues. Per the germline V gene, CDR1 is MNHEY and CDR2 is SVGEGT. Losses at the gene ends were 2 bases for V and 1 base for J; bases not matched to a gene: 6. Profiled with immunoSEQ multiplex PCR; TCRdb holds only in-frame clones, not every one. The sample has about 350,000 clones, roughly 81% seen once. Sequencing used peripheral blood, obtained in a trial of Ad26.COV2.S vaccine versus placebo. V is TRBV6-2 or TRBV6-3 and J is TRBJ2-5, with 8 bases that match TRBD2. This TCR was sampled from a person between 18 and 60 years old who received the Ad26.COV2.S COVID-19 vaccine or a placebo. The CDR3 sequence is CASSYVGGGPQETQYF. As DNA, the CDR3 is TGTGCCAGCAGTTACGTCGGGGGGGGCCCCCAAGAGACCCAGTACTTC.